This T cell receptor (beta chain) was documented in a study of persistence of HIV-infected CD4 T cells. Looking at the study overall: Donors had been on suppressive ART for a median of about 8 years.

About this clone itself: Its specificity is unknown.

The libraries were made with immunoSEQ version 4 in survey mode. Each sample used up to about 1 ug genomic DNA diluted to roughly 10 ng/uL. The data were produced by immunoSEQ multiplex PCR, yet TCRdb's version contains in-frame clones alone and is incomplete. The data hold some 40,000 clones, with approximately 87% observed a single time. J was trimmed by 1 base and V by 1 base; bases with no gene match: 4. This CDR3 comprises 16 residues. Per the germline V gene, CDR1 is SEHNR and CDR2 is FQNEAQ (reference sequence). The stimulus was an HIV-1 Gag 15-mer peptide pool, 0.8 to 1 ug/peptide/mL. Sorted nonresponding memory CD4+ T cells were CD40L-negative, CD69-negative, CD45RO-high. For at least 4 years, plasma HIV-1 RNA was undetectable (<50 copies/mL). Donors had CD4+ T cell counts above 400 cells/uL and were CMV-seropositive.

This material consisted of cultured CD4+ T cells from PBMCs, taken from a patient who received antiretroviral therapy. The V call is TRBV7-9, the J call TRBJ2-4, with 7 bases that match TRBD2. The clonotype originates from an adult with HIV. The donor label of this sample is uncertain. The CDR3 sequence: CASSLVAGVAKNIQYF. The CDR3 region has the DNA TGTGCCAGCAGCTTAGTAGCGGGCGTCGCCAAAAACATTCAGTACTTC.